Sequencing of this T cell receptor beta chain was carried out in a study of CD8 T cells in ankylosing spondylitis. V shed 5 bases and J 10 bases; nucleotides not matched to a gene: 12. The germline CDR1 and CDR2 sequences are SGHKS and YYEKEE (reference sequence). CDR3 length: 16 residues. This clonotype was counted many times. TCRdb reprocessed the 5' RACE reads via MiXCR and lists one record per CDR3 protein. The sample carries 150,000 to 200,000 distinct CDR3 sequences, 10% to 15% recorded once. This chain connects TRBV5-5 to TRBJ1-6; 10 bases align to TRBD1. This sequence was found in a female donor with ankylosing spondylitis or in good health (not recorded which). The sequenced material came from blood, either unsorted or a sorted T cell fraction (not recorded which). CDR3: CASSRDPGQGVSPLHF. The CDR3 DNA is TGTGCCAGCAGTCGCGACCCTGGACAGGGGGTCTCACCCCTCCACTTT.